The present entry profiles one T cell receptor (beta chain) with its context. Antigen specificity is unknown. The entry originates in a study of cytomegalovirus exposure and HLA in healthy donors. General study points: In a later analysis, DRB1 alleles had the most associated TCRs; HLA-C alleles the fewest. Later analysis indicated greater clonal expansion among HLA-associated TCR beta chains than among equally common other chains.

PCR was performed using 60 Vbeta and 13 Jbeta primers. Data came from immunoSEQ multiplex PCR; TCRdb stores just in-frame clones and leaves some out. The repertoire holds 90,000 to 100,000 clones, with approximately 77% as singletons. The TCR was taken from a female donor in good health and CMV-seronegative. Material for sequencing was PBMCs.

Here the CDR3 reads CVGRGNTEAFF. As DNA, the CDR3 is TGTGTGGGCAGGGGGAACACTGAAGCTTTCTTT. The chain combines TRBV7-9 with TRBJ1-1; weak D call: TRBD1 (6 bases). The length of the CDR3 is 11 residues. Germline-derived CDR1 and CDR2 are SEHNR and FQNEAQ (reference sequence).